These T cell receptor beta chains were read from a single sample in a study of blood T cell repertoires in COVID-19. Using immunoSEQ multiplex PCR, the repertoire was profiled, and TCRdb retains in-frame clones only, with some absent. The sample lists around 170,000 clones; roughly four fifths were seen once. The specimen sequenced was peripheral blood. These receptors all come from a human donor in a cohort sampled during active COVID-19. CDR3s include the opening cysteine and the closing phenylalanine or tryptophan. Each record gives: V gene, J gene, clone size, D gene, CDR3 DNA, CDR3 protein. The D gene is left open where the match is weak. Clone size, where shown, is once, few, many, or a class for clones that have expanded.

>TRBV6-1|TRBJ2-5|NA|NA
TGTGCCAGCAGTGCCGGGGAGCGGGTCTACCAAGAGACCCAGTACTTC
CASSAGERVYQETQYF
>TRBV9|TRBJ2-7|NA|NA
TGTGCCAGCAGCGTAGAGAGCTTACCCTACGAGCAGTACTTC
CASSVESLPYEQYF
>TRBV19|TRBJ2-3|NA|NA
TGTGCCAGTAGTATAGCGGGGGGCACAGATACGCAGTATTTT
CASSIAGGTDTQYF
>TRBV9|TRBJ2-7|NA|NA
TGTGCCAGCAGCGTATCCGGCCGGGGGGCCTCCTACGAGCAGTACTTC
CASSVSGRGASYEQYF
>TRBV7-2|TRBJ2-7|NA|NA
TGTGCCAGCAGCCCTAGGAGGACTTCTACCTACGAGCAGTACTTC
CASSPRRTSTYEQYF
>TRBV3-1/TRBV3-2|TRBJ1-6|NA|NA
TGTGCCAGCAGCCAAGGAGACAGTAAAAATTCACCCCTCCACTTT
CASSQGDSKNSPLHF
>TRBV6-5|TRBJ1-1|NA|NA
TGTGCCAGCAGTTACTCGGGCCTCATGAACACTGAAGCTTTCTTT
CASSYSGLMNTEAFF
>TRBV4-2|TRBJ2-7|NA|NA
TGTGCCAGCAGGGCGGGAAGTTACTCCTACGAGCAGTACTTC
CASRAGSYSYEQYF
>TRBV6-5|TRBJ1-1|NA|NA
TGTGCCAGCAGTTATCGGGGAGGGGGCACTGAAGCTTTCTTT
CASSYRGGGTEAFF
>TRBV4-1|TRBJ2-2|once|TRBD1
TGCGCCAGCAGCCACGGACAGGGGCAAAACACCGGGGAGCTGTTTTTT
CASSHGQGQNTGELFF
>TRBV2|TRBJ1-5|once|TRBD1
TGTGCCAGCAAACAGGGACAGATCAATCAGCCCCAGCATTTT
CASKQGQINQPQHF
>TRBV9|TRBJ1-6|NA|TRBD1
TGTGCCAGCAGCGTAGGCCCCGGACAGGGTTATAATTCACCCCTCCACTTT
CASSVGPGQGYNSPLHF
>TRBV6-2/TRBV6-3|TRBJ2-7|NA|TRBD2
TGTGCCAGCAGTTACCTAGCGGGGGGTACCTACGAGCAGTACTTC
CASSYLAGGTYEQYF
>TRBV4-1|TRBJ1-2|NA|TRBD1
TGCGCCAGCAGCCAGGGGGACAGAGCTAACTATGGCTACACCTTC
CASSQGDRANYGYTF
>TRBV7-3|TRBJ2-1|NA|NA
TGTGCCAGCAGCCCCCGGGAGAGCTCCTACAATGAGCAGTTCTTC
CASSPRESSYNEQFF
>TRBV19|TRBJ2-7|few|NA
TGTGCCAGTAGTACCCTAGAAGGATTGTCCTACGAGCAGTACTTC
CASSTLEGLSYEQYF
>TRBV9|TRBJ2-7|few|NA
TGTGCCAGCAGCGTGGGGGACACCTCCTACGAGCAGTACTTC
CASSVGDTSYEQYF
>TRBV3-1/TRBV3-2|TRBJ2-6|NA|NA
TGTGCCAGCAGCCAAGTTAGGGGGAGCGGGGCCAACGTCCTGACTTTC
CASSQVRGSGANVLTF
>TRBV6-5|TRBJ2-7|NA|NA
TGTGCCAGCAGCCGTCCTCTCGCCTACGAGCAGTACTTC
CASSRPLAYEQYF
>TRBV7-9|TRBJ1-2|NA|NA
TGTGCCAGCAGCTTAGAAGGGGGACGCGGCTACACCTTC
CASSLEGGRGYTF
>TRBV4-3|TRBJ1-6|NA|NA
TGCGCCAGCAGCCAAGAAACAGGGATTAATTCACCCCTCCACTTT
CASSQETGINSPLHF
>TRBV10-3|TRBJ2-7|NA|NA
TGTGCCATCAGTGAGTCTATGCGGGGAGGGGGCGAGCAGTACTTC
CAISESMRGGGEQYF
>TRBV9|TRBJ1-2|NA|NA
TGTGCCAGCAGCGTAGCGGGAGGAGGCTACACCTTC
CASSVAGGGYTF
>TRBV4-1|TRBJ1-2|once|NA
TGCGCCAGCAGCCAAGGGGCAGGGCTGCTCTATGGCTACACCTTC
CASSQGAGLLYGYTF
>TRBV5-1|TRBJ1-5|once|TRBD1
TGCGCCAGCAGCCCGGGACAGGGCGGTAATCAGCCCCAGCATTTT
CASSPGQGGNQPQHF
>TRBV5-1|TRBJ1-3|NA|NA
TGCGCCAGCCGCGACACTAGCTCTGGAAACACCATATATTTT
CASRDTSSGNTIYF
>TRBV28|TRBJ1-1|NA|NA
TGTGCCAGCAGCTCCGGACGGGATTTGAACACTGAAGCTTTCTTT
CASSSGRDLNTEAFF
>TRBV7-8|TRBJ2-3|NA|TRBD2
TGTGCCAGCAGCGCTAGCGGGGGGCTCACAGATACGCAGTATTTT
CASSASGGLTDTQYF
>TRBV28|TRBJ1-4|NA|TRBD1
TGTGCCAGCACCGCTGGGGACAGCGCAAATGAAAAACTGTTTTTT
CASTAGDSANEKLFF
>TRBV7-8|TRBJ2-1|NA|TRBD1
TGTGCCAGCAGCTCGGAACAGGGGGCTTACAATGAGCAGTTCTTC
CASSSEQGAYNEQFF
>TRBV9|TRBJ1-1|NA|NA
TGTGCCAGCAGCGTAGCGCCAGGCACTGAAGCTTTCTTT
CASSVAPGTEAFF
>TRBV28|TRBJ1-1|NA|NA
TGTGCCAGCAATCCTCAGGGGAACACTGAAGCTTTCTTT
CASNPQGNTEAFF
>TRBV4-2|TRBJ1-1|few|NA
TGTGCCAGCAGCCAAGATTTCGGGGGGAACACTGAAGCTTTCTTT
CASSQDFGGNTEAFF
>TRBV5-1|TRBJ2-7|NA|NA
TGCGCCAGCAGCCCCCTCGAGGGCGGGGAGCAGTACTTC
CASSPLEGGEQYF
>TRBV11-2|TRBJ2-2|few|TRBD1
TGTGCCAGCAGCTTTGGACAGGGGCCCGGGGAGCTGTTTTTT
CASSFGQGPGELFF
>TRBV5-1|TRBJ1-4|NA|TRBD1
TGCGCCAGCAGCTGGACAGGGGGCGCCGCTAATGAAAAACTGTTTTTT
CASSWTGGAANEKLFF
>TRBV6-2/TRBV6-3|TRBJ2-5|NA|NA
TGTGCCAGCAGTTCCCTACGGGGGTACCAAGAGACCCAGTACTTC
CASSSLRGYQETQYF
>TRBV11-1|TRBJ1-6|NA|TRBD1
TGTGCCAGCAGCACAGGGGACCGCGATAATTCACCCCTCCACTTT
CASSTGDRDNSPLHF
>TRBV11-2|TRBJ2-7|NA|NA
TGTGCCAGCAGCTTAGATTCGGCGGGACCCTCCTACGAGCAGTACTTC
CASSLDSAGPSYEQYF
>TRBV4-3|TRBJ2-7|NA|TRBD1
TGCGCCAGCAGCCAAGGACAGGGGGTCTCCTACGAGCAGTACTTC
CASSQGQGVSYEQYF
>TRBV21-1|TRBJ2-1|NA|NA
TGTGCCAGCAGCAAAGCGCGGTCTCCGGGGTATGAGCAGTTCTTC
CASSKARSPGYEQFF
>TRBV10-2|TRBJ1-2|once|TRBD1
TGCGCCATCGACAGGGGATTTCTTGGCTACACCTTC
CAIDRGFLGYTF
>TRBV5-6|TRBJ1-5|NA|TRBD1
TGTGCCAGCAGTCTAGACAGGGCACAGCCCCAGCATTTT
CASSLDRAQPQHF
>TRBV5-4|TRBJ2-7|NA|TRBD2
TGTGCCAGCAGGGCAATCGCGGGAGTTGAGCAGTACTTC
CASRAIAGVEQYF
>TRBV10-3|TRBJ1-1|once|NA
TGTGCCATCACTGGAGAAAGAGACACTGAAGCTTTCTTT
CAITGERDTEAFF